Listed below are T cell receptor beta chains from one sample, sequenced in a study of regulatory T cells in long-lasting Graves disease. A single record per CDR3 protein comes from TCRdb applying MiXCR to the multiplex PCR reads. The repertoire holds approximately 560,000 distinct CDR3 sequences, with 16% as singletons. This same sample was also taken into another study, of T cells in Graves' hyperthyroidism and ophthalmopathy.

The sample here was peripheral blood mononuclear cells (PBMCs), taken at new diagnosis, from a patient treated with antithyroid drugs. The receptors derive from a man in his late teens or twenties with Graves disease. The CDR3 runs from the conserved cysteine through the conserved F or W. D genes are given only for firm matches. Clone size is given for some rows only: seen once, a few or many times, or a class if the clone is expanded.

d_call: .; clone_size: many; v_call: TRBV6-5; j_call: TRBJ2-3; cdr3_aa: CASSYSEEGWTSSTDTQYF; cdr3_nt: TGTGCCAGCAGTTACTCTGAGGAGGGGTGGACCTCTAGCACAGATACGCAGTATTTT
d_call: .; clone_size: .; v_call: TRBV7-7; j_call: TRBJ1-4; cdr3_aa: CASSLVGWCARGEKLFF; cdr3_nt: TGTGCTAGCAGCTTAGTTGGTTGGTGCGCTCGGGGTGAAAAACTGTTTTTT
d_call: .; clone_size: few; v_call: TRBV10-1; j_call: TRBJ2-1; cdr3_aa: CASSESSGGHNEQFF; cdr3_nt: TGCGCCAGCAGTGAGTCGTCCGGGGGGCACAATGAGCAGTTCTTC
d_call: .; clone_size: .; v_call: TRBV30; j_call: TRBJ1-6; cdr3_aa: CAWSGDGNSPLHF; cdr3_nt: TGTGCCTGGAGTGGAGACGGCAATTCACCCCTCCACTTT
d_call: .; clone_size: many; v_call: TRBV7-9; j_call: TRBJ2-3; cdr3_aa: CASSPEGGEGTDTQYF; cdr3_nt: TGTGCCAGCAGCCCCGAAGGCGGGGAGGGCACAGATACGCAGTATTTT
d_call: .; clone_size: many; v_call: TRBV2; j_call: TRBJ1-2; cdr3_aa: CASQGGAKYYGYTF; cdr3_nt: TGTGCCAGTCAAGGCGGGGCCAAGTACTATGGCTACACCTTC
d_call: .; clone_size: many; v_call: TRBV20-1; j_call: TRBJ1-1; cdr3_aa: CSAKNMNTEAFF; cdr3_nt: TGCAGTGCTAAGAACATGAACACTGAAGCTTTCTTT
d_call: .; clone_size: many; v_call: TRBV3-1; j_call: TRBJ2-7; cdr3_aa: CASSRGLGQYF; cdr3_nt: TGTGCCAGCAGCCGTGGTTTGGGGCAGTACTTC
d_call: .; clone_size: .; v_call: TRBV10-2; j_call: TRBJ2-2; cdr3_aa: CASIGLDRAGELFF; cdr3_nt: TGCGCCAGCATTGGACTGGACCGGGCCGGGGAGCTGTTTTTT
d_call: .; clone_size: many; v_call: TRBV7-9; j_call: TRBJ2-7; cdr3_aa: CASSSDGAGAFYEQYF; cdr3_nt: TGTGCCAGCAGCTCCGACGGGGCAGGGGCTTTCTACGAGCAGTACTTC
d_call: .; clone_size: many; v_call: TRBV28; j_call: TRBJ2-7; cdr3_aa: CASGPGVTEQYF; cdr3_nt: TGTGCCAGCGGACCAGGGGTCACCGAGCAGTACTTC
d_call: .; clone_size: many; v_call: TRBV20-1; j_call: TRBJ2-3; cdr3_aa: CSGASRTDTQYF; cdr3_nt: TGCAGTGGGGCGTCCCGCACAGATACGCAGTATTTT
d_call: .; clone_size: many; v_call: TRBV6-1; j_call: TRBJ1-2; cdr3_aa: CASSEAKKGYGYTF; cdr3_nt: TGTGCCAGCAGTGAGGCGAAAAAGGGCTATGGCTACACCTTC
d_call: .; clone_size: many; v_call: TRBV30; j_call: TRBJ2-1; cdr3_aa: CAWTDNPGPYNEQFF; cdr3_nt: TGTGCCTGGACCGATAACCCGGGACCCTACAATGAGCAGTTCTTC
d_call: TRBD2; clone_size: many; v_call: TRBV29-1; j_call: TRBJ2-1; cdr3_aa: CSVEFGGGNNEQFF; cdr3_nt: TGCAGCGTGGAATTCGGGGGGGGGAATAATGAGCAGTTCTTC
d_call: TRBD1; clone_size: many; v_call: TRBV28; j_call: TRBJ2-5; cdr3_aa: CASSLDLGGSGTQYF; cdr3_nt: TGTGCCAGCAGTTTAGATCTAGGGGGCTCGGGGACCCAGTACTTC
d_call: .; clone_size: many; v_call: TRBV19; j_call: TRBJ1-5; cdr3_aa: CASNPGQLGGPQHF; cdr3_nt: TGTGCCAGTAACCCTGGACAGCTCGGGGGGCCCCAGCATTTT
d_call: .; clone_size: .; v_call: TRBV4-1; j_call: TRBJ1-1; cdr3_aa: CASSQAGAPGATEAFF; cdr3_nt: TGCGCCAGCAGCCAGGCCGGGGCACCGGGGGCCACTGAAGCTTTCTTT
d_call: .; clone_size: .; v_call: TRBV28; j_call: TRBJ2-7; cdr3_aa: CASSLRGTRSYEQYF; cdr3_nt: TGTGCCAGCAGTTTAAGGGGGACCCGCTCCTACGAGCAGTACTTC
d_call: TRBD1; clone_size: .; v_call: TRBV19; j_call: TRBJ2-1; cdr3_aa: CASSIETGGSYNEQFF; cdr3_nt: TGTGCCAGTAGTATAGAGACAGGGGGTTCATACAATGAGCAGTTCTTC
d_call: .; clone_size: many; v_call: TRBV28; j_call: TRBJ2-2; cdr3_aa: CASTLDRMNTGELFF; cdr3_nt: TGTGCCAGCACCTTGGATAGGATGAACACCGGGGAGCTGTTTTTT
d_call: TRBD1; clone_size: few; v_call: TRBV30; j_call: TRBJ2-5; cdr3_aa: CAWTDRVPETQYF; cdr3_nt: TGTGCCTGGACCGACAGGGTCCCGGAGACCCAGTACTTC
d_call: .; clone_size: many; v_call: TRBV27; j_call: TRBJ2-7; cdr3_aa: CASSLLPGASSSGEQYF; cdr3_nt: TGTGCCAGCAGTTTATTACCGGGGGCGTCATCCTCGGGAGAGCAGTACTTC
d_call: TRBD2; clone_size: many; v_call: TRBV27; j_call: TRBJ2-3; cdr3_aa: CASSFRVAGSTDTQYF; cdr3_nt: TGTGCCAGCAGTTTTCGGGTAGCGGGTTCCACAGATACGCAGTATTTT
d_call: .; clone_size: .; v_call: TRBV5-1; j_call: TRBJ2-7; cdr3_aa: CASSTGGHYEQYF; cdr3_nt: TGCGCCAGCAGCACGGGCGGACACTACGAGCAGTACTTC
d_call: TRBD1; clone_size: .; v_call: TRBV27; j_call: TRBJ2-6; cdr3_aa: CASSFDRAGANALTF; cdr3_nt: TGTGCCAGCAGTTTCGACAGGGCTGGGGCCAACGCCCTGACTTTC
d_call: TRBD2; clone_size: many; v_call: TRBV5-1; j_call: TRBJ2-3; cdr3_aa: CASSHLGATSGITDTQYF; cdr3_nt: TGTGCCAGCAGCCATTTAGGCGCGACTAGCGGGATCACAGATACGCAGTATTTT
d_call: .; clone_size: .; v_call: TRBV28; j_call: TRBJ2-1; cdr3_aa: CASGFPGSSYNEQFF; cdr3_nt: TGTGCCAGCGGTTTCCCGGGATCCTCCTACAATGAGCAGTTCTTC
d_call: .; clone_size: .; v_call: TRBV25-1; j_call: TRBJ1-1; cdr3_aa: CASSEYGPRGDTEAFF; cdr3_nt: TGTGCCAGCAGTGAATATGGTCCTAGGGGGGACACTGAAGCTTTCTTT
d_call: .; clone_size: many; v_call: TRBV12-3/TRBV12-4; j_call: TRBJ1-2; cdr3_aa: CASSLPGPYGYTF; cdr3_nt: TGTGCCAGCAGTTTACCCGGCCCCTATGGCTACACCTTC
d_call: .; clone_size: few; v_call: TRBV5-6; j_call: TRBJ2-5; cdr3_aa: CASSFYTGTQYF; cdr3_nt: TGTGCCAGCAGCTTTTATACGGGGACCCAGTACTTC
d_call: .; clone_size: many; v_call: TRBV28; j_call: TRBJ2-7; cdr3_aa: CASSLPGGLSSYEQYF; cdr3_nt: TGTGCCAGCAGTCTACCGGGTGGCCTTAGCTCCTACGAGCAGTACTTC
d_call: TRBD2; clone_size: many; v_call: TRBV7-3; j_call: TRBJ2-2; cdr3_aa: CASSMRLAGGTGELFF; cdr3_nt: TGTGCCAGCAGTATGAGACTAGCGGGAGGAACCGGGGAGCTGTTTTTT
d_call: .; clone_size: .; v_call: TRBV15; j_call: TRBJ2-7; cdr3_aa: CATSRDWAVSYEQYF; cdr3_nt: TGTGCCACCAGCAGAGATTGGGCGGTTTCCTACGAGCAGTACTTC
d_call: .; clone_size: few; v_call: TRBV12-3/TRBV12-4; j_call: TRBJ1-4; cdr3_aa: CASSLSTAGSVEKLFF; cdr3_nt: TGTGCCAGCAGTTTATCGACGGCAGGGTCAGTTGAAAAACTGTTTTTT
d_call: .; clone_size: many; v_call: TRBV30; j_call: TRBJ1-5; cdr3_aa: CAWSVTGNQPQHF; cdr3_nt: TGTGCCTGGAGTGTAACCGGGAATCAGCCCCAGCATTTT
d_call: TRBD2; clone_size: few; v_call: TRBV12-3/TRBV12-4; j_call: TRBJ2-7; cdr3_aa: CASRTGLAGSYEQYF; cdr3_nt: TGTGCCAGCAGGACGGGACTAGCGGGGTCCTACGAGCAGTACTTC
d_call: .; clone_size: many; v_call: TRBV18; j_call: TRBJ2-3; cdr3_aa: CASSPQVTDTQYF; cdr3_nt: TGTGCCAGCTCACCACAGGTCACAGATACGCAGTATTTT
d_call: TRBD2; clone_size: many; v_call: TRBV5-1; j_call: TRBJ2-3; cdr3_aa: CASPASAGGSDTQYF; cdr3_nt: TGCGCCAGCCCAGCTTCGGCGGGAGGGTCGGATACGCAGTATTTT
d_call: .; clone_size: few; v_call: TRBV20-1; j_call: TRBJ2-1; cdr3_aa: CSARTGTPEEQFF; cdr3_nt: TGCAGTGCTAGAACAGGGACACCCGAGGAGCAGTTCTTC
d_call: .; clone_size: .; v_call: TRBV19; j_call: TRBJ1-5; cdr3_aa: CASSIISPEQPQHF; cdr3_nt: TGTGCCAGTAGTATTATATCGCCCGAACAGCCCCAGCATTTT
d_call: .; clone_size: few; v_call: TRBV14; j_call: TRBJ1-1; cdr3_aa: CASSQGKGLNTEAFF; cdr3_nt: TGTGCCAGCAGCCAAGGAAAGGGGTTGAACACTGAAGCTTTCTTT
d_call: .; clone_size: .; v_call: TRBV29-1; j_call: TRBJ2-6; cdr3_aa: CSVADFSGANVLTF; cdr3_nt: TGCAGCGTTGCGGACTTTTCTGGGGCCAACGTCCTGACTTTC
d_call: TRBD1; clone_size: few; v_call: TRBV5-1; j_call: TRBJ1-2; cdr3_aa: CASSSFGQGDGYTF; cdr3_nt: TGCGCCAGCAGCTCTTTTGGACAGGGCGATGGCTACACCTTC
d_call: TRBD2; clone_size: many; v_call: TRBV28; j_call: TRBJ2-7; cdr3_aa: CASSQRTSGSYEQYF; cdr3_nt: TGTGCCAGCAGTCAACGGACTAGCGGTTCCTACGAGCAGTACTTC
d_call: .; clone_size: few; v_call: TRBV19; j_call: TRBJ1-1; cdr3_aa: CASSIAVNTEAFF; cdr3_nt: TGTGCCAGTAGTATAGCAGTGAACACTGAAGCTTTCTTT
d_call: TRBD1; clone_size: .; v_call: TRBV28; j_call: TRBJ1-4; cdr3_aa: CASSLPYRDSKANERLFF; cdr3_nt: TGTGCCAGCAGCTTACCGTACCGGGACAGCAAGGCGAATGAAAGACTGTTTTTT
d_call: .; clone_size: many; v_call: TRBV29-1; j_call: TRBJ1-1; cdr3_aa: CSVLGVDTEAFF; cdr3_nt: TGCAGCGTCCTGGGAGTGGACACTGAAGCTTTCTTT
d_call: TRBD2; clone_size: once; v_call: TRBV15; j_call: TRBJ2-3; cdr3_aa: CAISRGTIAGGPEDTQYF; cdr3_nt: TGTGCCATCAGCAGAGGGACGATAGCGGGAGGGCCCGAAGATACGCAGTATTTT
d_call: .; clone_size: many; v_call: TRBV20-1; j_call: TRBJ1-1; cdr3_aa: CSARDREGDTEAFF; cdr3_nt: TGCAGTGCTAGAGACAGGGAAGGGGACACTGAAGCTTTCTTT
d_call: TRBD2; clone_size: many; v_call: TRBV7-2; j_call: TRBJ2-3; cdr3_aa: CASSLVIGLAGVYF; cdr3_nt: TGTGCCAGCAGCTTAGTTATTGGACTAGCGGGAGTGTATTTT
d_call: TRBD2; clone_size: .; v_call: TRBV10-2; j_call: TRBJ2-7; cdr3_aa: CASSAREGVWVEQYF; cdr3_nt: TGCGCCAGCAGTGCTCGGGAGGGGGTATGGGTCGAGCAGTACTTC
d_call: TRBD2; clone_size: .; v_call: TRBV2; j_call: TRBJ2-7; cdr3_aa: CASSSLAGGNYEQHF; cdr3_nt: TGTGCCAGCAGCAGTTTAGCGGGAGGGAACTACGAGCAGCACTTC
d_call: TRBD2; clone_size: many; v_call: TRBV2; j_call: TRBJ2-3; cdr3_aa: CASSPSGGSTDTQYF; cdr3_nt: TGTGCCAGCAGTCCAAGCGGGGGATCCACAGATACGCAGTATTTT
d_call: .; clone_size: .; v_call: TRBV7-3; j_call: TRBJ2-2; cdr3_aa: CASSFGSDGELFF; cdr3_nt: TGTGCCAGCAGCTTCGGTAGCGACGGGGAGCTGTTTTTT
d_call: .; clone_size: .; v_call: TRBV6-1; j_call: TRBJ2-5; cdr3_aa: CASSDNLETQYF; cdr3_nt: TGTGCCAGCAGTGACAATTTAGAGACCCAGTACTTC